These 21 T cell receptor beta chains originate from one sample sequenced in a study of T cells in Graves' hyperthyroidism and ophthalmopathy. Amplification of TCR beta CDR3 regions used RNA as the template. HTBI primers were the set used in a first-round RT-PCR of the TCR CDR3. TCRdb re-derived calls from the multiplex PCR reads in MiXCR, one entry per CDR3 protein. Here the sample spans around 690,000 distinct CDR3 sequences, more than 20% being singletons. The specimen sequenced was blood. These receptors all stem from a man in his thirties or forties with Graves' ophthalmopathy.

For this clonotype: This sequence may be a read error, since a much larger clone differs from it by one base. The chain links TRBV10-3 to TRBJ1-1, with D maybe TRBD1 (5 bases). The CDR3 sequence is 13 residues long. The germline V gene has CDR1 ENHRY and CDR2 SYGVKD. The V end lost 4 bases, the J end lost 3 bases, and 9 bases lay between the germline ends. The CDR3 bases are TGTGCCATCAGTGGAGGAGGGGACACTGAAGCTTTCTTT. The encoded protein is CAISGGGDTEAFF.

Many counts were recorded for this clonotype. The chain has TRBV28 and TRBJ2-3; D is uncertain. Germline CDR1 and CDR2: MDHEN and SYDVKM. Trimming took 2 bases from V and 2 from J, leaving 8 bases between them. This CDR3 region has 14 residues. The DNA of the CDR3 is TGTGCCAGCAGTTTACCCGCGGTCACAGATACGCAGTATTTT. This codes for CASSLPAVTDTQYF.

This clonotype was seen ten or more times. This chain uses TRBV5-6 with TRBJ2-3; 7 bases line up with TRBD1. This CDR3 has 15 residues. V trimming: 3 bases; J trimming: 5 bases; junction bases outside the gene matches: 9. Germline CDR1 SGHDT, CDR2 YYEEEE. In DNA, the CDR3 is TGTGCCAGCAGCTCCCCGGGACAGATCATAGATACGCAGTATTTT. Amino acids: CASSSPGQIIDTQYF.

A note on this clonotype: At one boundary the junction diverges from the germline segment, which might be a read error. V gene TRBV6-1 combines with J gene TRBJ2-7, with D unclear. The CDR3 length is 13 residues. From germline, CDR1 is MNHNS and CDR2 SASEGT. In DNA form, the CDR3 reads TGTGCCAGCAGAGAAGATCTCATCTACGAGCAGTACTTC. Amino acid sequence: CASREDLIYEQYF.

This clonotype was observed once. The chain links TRBV2 to TRBJ2-5; D remains unclear. V was cut by 3 bases and J by 5 bases, with 28 bases left in between. The germline V gene has CDR1 SNHLY and CDR2 FYNNEI. This CDR3 spans 19 amino acids. CDR3 in amino acids: CASSDPPPVRLGPFETQYF. CDR3 nucleotide sequence: TGTGCCAGCAGTGACCCACCCCCGGTACGGTTAGGGCCCTTCGAGACCCAGTACTTC.

CDR3 DNA sequence: TGTGCCAGCAGCGTAGAGGACAGCTACAATGAGCAGTTCTTC. Protein product: CASSVEDSYNEQFF. The V and J genes are TRBV9 and TRBJ2-1; tentatively, D is TRBD1 (6 bases). The CDR3 length is 14 residues. V dropped 0 bases and J dropped 3 bases, with 7 bases sitting between them. The germline gives CDR1 SGDLS, CDR2 YYNGEE.

This clonotype came up many times. The chain joins TRBV14 to TRBJ2-7; D gene uncertain. V lost 1 base, J lost 6 bases, and 10 bases lay in between. The CDR3 covers 13 residues. CDR1 is SGHDN, CDR2 FVKESK, per germline. The CDR3 region is CASSQVKGLEQYF. CDR3 coding DNA: TGTGCCAGCAGCCAAGTGAAAGGTCTCGAGCAGTACTTC.

CDR3 sequence: CASSDRGLHQPQHF. In nucleotides, the CDR3 is TGTGCCAGCAGTGACAGGGGGTTGCATCAGCCCCAGCATTTT. V gene TRBV28 combines with J gene TRBJ1-5; 9 nucleotides match TRBD1. Germline assignment: CDR1 MDHEN and CDR2 SYDVKM. The CDR3 is 14 residues long. V lost 5 bases, J lost 5 bases, and 4 bases stayed unmatched.

This rearrangement joins TRBV5-1 to TRBJ2-3, with 8 bases that match TRBD1. J gave up 7 bases and V 7 bases, and 11 bases lay outside the gene matches. The CDR3 is 14 amino acids. Germline CDR1 and CDR2: SGHRS and YFSETQ. The CDR3 region is CASYLGRGRYTQYF. CDR3 DNA sequence: TGCGCCAGCTACTTAGGCAGGGGGCGGTATACGCAGTATTTT.

The rearrangement joins TRBV20-1 to TRBJ1-2; no clear D gene. The CDR3 spans 12 residues. Germline V gene lookup returns CDR1 DFQATT and CDR2 SNEGSKA (reference sequence). Trimming shortened V by 7 bases and J by 4 bases, and 13 bases separated the two germline ends. CDR3 region: CSGFDGSYGYTF. The CDR3, as DNA: TGCAGTGGGTTTGACGGCAGCTATGGCTACACCTTC.

This clonotype showed up just a few times. The genes are TRBV20-1 and TRBJ2-1, with unresolved D. Germline V gene lookup returns CDR1 DFQATT and CDR2 SNEGSKA (reference sequence). The CDR3 contains 15 residues. V was pared by 5 bases and J by 1 base, with 15 bases between. The CDR3 nucleotides read TGCAGTGCTTACCTTAAGGGCCAGTCCTACAATGAGCAGTTCTTC. Amino acids: CSAYLKGQSYNEQFF.

This clonotype was picked up many times. The V call is TRBV20-1, the J call TRBJ2-3; no reliable D call. V lost 4 bases, J lost 2 bases, and 7 bases lay in between. The CDR3 length is 12 residues. In germline, CDR1 is DFQATT, CDR2 SNEGSKA (reference sequence). The CDR3 protein is CSAIQYTDTQYF. CDR3 DNA sequence: TGCAGTGCTATACAGTACACAGATACGCAGTATTTT.

This clonotype has more than one count but fewer than ten. The genes are TRBV4-2 and TRBJ2-4, with D possibly TRBD1 on 6 matching bases. Germline assignment: CDR1 LGHNA and CDR2 YNFKEQ. The V end lost 0 bases, the J end lost 15 bases, and 12 bases lay between the germline ends. The CDR3 has 12 amino acids. As DNA, the CDR3 is TGTGCCAGCAGCCAAGAAGAGGGGGTTTTGTACTTC. Translation: CASSQEEGVLYF.

This clonotype showed up just a few times. V and J are TRBV9 and TRBJ2-3, with 7 bases identical to TRBD2. V dropped 4 bases and J dropped 5; count of bases not matched to a gene: 13. The CDR3 runs to 16 residues. CDR1 and CDR2 from the germline V gene are SGDLS and YYNGEE. The CDR3 region is CASSLGGEALLDTQYF. As DNA, the CDR3 is TGTGCCAGCAGCCTGGGGGGGGAGGCGCTCCTAGATACGCAGTATTTT. Together with reference TRBV9 and TRBJ2-3, the CDR3 gives the full variable domain: DSGVTQTPKHLITATGQRVTLRCSPRSGDLSVYWYQQSLDQGLQFLIQYYNGEERAKGNILERFSAQQFPDLHSELNLSSLELGDSALYFCASSLGGEALLDTQYFGPGTRLTVL.

This clonotype was seen a few times. The CDR3 protein is CASSLAGWGSSYNEQFF. Here the CDR3 DNA reads TGTGCCAGCAGCTTAGCTGGTTGGGGGAGCTCCTACAATGAGCAGTTCTTC. J is TRBJ2-1 and V is TRBV7-2; D may be TRBD1 or TRBD2 (5 bases each). This CDR3 region has 17 residues. Germline lookup yields CDR1 SGHTA and CDR2 FQGNSA. V was trimmed by 0 bases and J by 0 bases, leaving 12 bases between them.

The rearrangement uses TRBV6-2 or TRBV6-3 and TRBJ1-5, with D maybe TRBD1 (6 bases). This CDR3 is built from 14 residues. V was trimmed by 5 bases and J by 3 bases, leaving 11 bases between them. The V gene's germline CDR1 is MNHEY and CDR2 SVGEGT. CDR3 nucleotide sequence: TGTGCCAGCAGTAAGCAGGGGTTCAATCAGCCCCAGCATTTT. Translation: CASSKQGFNQPQHF.

This chain uses TRBV28 with TRBJ1-1; D perhaps matches TRBD1 (5 bases). CDR1 and CDR2 (germline): MDHEN, SYDVKM. The CDR3 consists of 16 residues. V lost 2 bases and J lost 4, with 17 bases in between. CDR3 DNA: TGTGCCAGCAGTTTAATTCCGACAGCAGCAAGCACTGAAGCTTTCTTT. Translation: CASSLIPTAASTEAFF.

On this clonotype: Possible read error: a much larger clone is one base away. J is TRBJ1-5 and V is TRBV30; D is perhaps TRBD1 (5 bases). The germline V gene has CDR1 GTSNPN and CDR2 SVGIG (reference sequence). V was trimmed by 3 bases and J by 2 bases, leaving 11 bases between them. The CDR3 extends over 14 amino acids. The chain's CDR3 is CAWSESTGNQPQHF. CDR3 nucleotides: TGTGCCTGGAGCGAATCGACAGGCAATCAGCCCCAGCATTTT. The full variable domain, with the rest looked up from reference TRBV30 and TRBJ1-5, is SQTIHQWPATLVQPVGSPLSLECTVEGTSNPNLYWYRQAAGRGLQLLFYSVGIGQISSEVPQNLSASRPQDRQFILSSKKLLLSDSGFYLCAWSESTGNQPQHFGDGTRLSIL.

Ten or more counts support this clonotype. The chain combines TRBV5-1 with TRBJ1-1; D not resolved. This CDR3 is 15 amino acids long. V was clipped by 0 bases and J by 2 bases, with 11 bases between them. CDR1 and CDR2 (germline): SGHRS, YFSETQ. CDR3 protein: CASSLALTGNTEAFF. The CDR3 nucleotides are TGCGCCAGCAGCTTGGCCTTGACTGGAAACACTGAAGCTTTCTTT.

The sample holds many counts of this clonotype. This chain connects TRBV2 to TRBJ1-5, with D hard to call. This CDR3 has 14 residues. CDR1 and CDR2 from the germline V gene are SNHLY and FYNNEI. V lost 5 bases, J lost 1 base, and 9 bases lay in between. CDR3 sequence (DNA): TGTGCCAGCAGTCTGGAGATAAGCAATCAGCCCCAGCATTTT. This sequence encodes CASSLEISNQPQHF.

This rearrangement joins TRBV27 to TRBJ2-5; no clear D. Looked up from germline, CDR1 is MNHEY and CDR2 is SMNVEV (reference sequence). The CDR3 is 14 amino acids. Trimming removed 4 bases at V and 5 bases at J, with 14 bases between. The CDR3 nucleotides are TGTGCCAGCAGTTCCCCGGTGTTAGGGGAGACCCAGTACTTC. Translated: CASSSPVLGETQYF.